These T cell receptor beta chains were read from a single sample in a study of cytomegalovirus exposure and HLA in healthy donors. The table came from immunoSEQ multiplex PCR; TCRdb's copy has only in-frame clones and leaves some out. The sample has about 150,000 clones, approximately 80% seen once. Sequencing used PBMCs. The receptors shown here come from a male donor in good health and CMV-seronegative. Each CDR3 is given with its conserved first and last residue. The D gene is left open where the match is weak. Clone size is stated in some rows and not others, as once, few, many or a class when expanded.

TRBV28,TRBJ1-2,.,TRBD1,TGTGCCAGCAGTTTGACAGGGATCGATGGCTACACCTTC,CASSLTGIDGYTF
TRBV7-2,TRBJ2-1,.,.,TGTGCCAGCAGCCCCATGAGCGAGTTCTTC,CASSPMSEFF
TRBV5-6,TRBJ2-5,.,.,TGTGCCAGCAGCTTGAGGTCGGGTGGGTTCCTCAAAGAGACCCAGTACTTC,CASSLRSGGFLKETQYF
TRBV5-6,TRBJ2-1,few,TRBD2,TGTGCCAGCAGCTTGGTGCGGGGGGCGCGTTTCAATGAGCAGTTCTTC,CASSLVRGARFNEQFF
TRBV5-1,TRBJ2-7,.,.,TGCGCCAGCAGCTTGGAGGGGGACGAGCAGTACTTC,CASSLEGDEQYF
TRBV5-1,TRBJ1-2,.,TRBD1,TGCGCCAGCAGCTTGGAGGGGACAGGGGGCGTAGGGGATGGCTACACCTTC,CASSLEGTGGVGDGYTF
TRBV11-2,TRBJ2-7,.,.,TGTGCCAGCAGCTTAGAGACGGGGACCTACGAGCAGTACTTC,CASSLETGTYEQYF
TRBV18,TRBJ1-5,.,.,TGTGCCAGCTCACCACGCCCCACCGGGGAAGATCAGCCCCAGCATTTT,CASSPRPTGEDQPQHF
TRBV7-2,TRBJ2-7,.,.,TGTGCCAGCAGCTTAGCGAGCGGCTCCTACGAGCAGTACTTC,CASSLASGSYEQYF
TRBV7-2,TRBJ1-2,.,TRBD1,TGTGCCAGCAGCTTAGATACAGGGGTGTATGGCTACACCTTC,CASSLDTGVYGYTF
TRBV19,TRBJ2-6,.,.,TGTGCCAGTAGTATGGGGGGACGTGGGGCCAACGTCCTGACTTTC,CASSMGGRGANVLTF
TRBV4-1,TRBJ1-3,.,TRBD1,TGCGCCAGCAGCCAAGTCGGGACAGGTTCAATCACCATATATTTT,CASSQVGTGSITIYF
TRBV4-1,TRBJ2-3,.,.,TGCGCCAGCAGCCTACCTAGGGAACGGGGTGGGGATACACAGTATTTT,CASSLPRERGGDTQYF
TRBV5-1,TRBJ2-5,.,TRBD1,TGCGCCAGCAGCTCTCCGGACAGGGGGGAGACCCAGTACTTC,CASSSPDRGETQYF
TRBV11-2,TRBJ2-7,.,.,TGTGCCAGCAGCTTAGATCGGAACAGGCTCTCCTACGAGCAGTACTTC,CASSLDRNRLSYEQYF
TRBV4-1,TRBJ1-3,.,TRBD1,TGCGCCAGCAGCCAAGAACGGGACAGGGGTCACACCATATATTTT,CASSQERDRGHTIYF
TRBV7-9,TRBJ2-7,.,.,TGTGCCAGCAGCGCCGACAGGGGCGGGGGAACCTACGAGCAGTACTTC,CASSADRGGGTYEQYF
TRBV6-4,TRBJ1-1,.,.,TGTGCCAGCAGTGACTCCCCGGGAGACAGTAACACTGAAGCTTTCTTT,CASSDSPGDSNTEAFF
TRBV5-4,TRBJ2-5,.,.,TGTGCCAGCAGCTTGGACAGGGAGACCCAGTACTTC,CASSLDRETQYF
TRBV28,TRBJ2-1,.,.,TGTGCCAGCAGTTTAACCTCAGGGGATGAGCAGTTCTTC,CASSLTSGDEQFF
TRBV5-5,TRBJ1-2,.,TRBD1,TGTGCCAGCAGCTTACCGCAGGGGGCGAATGGCTACACCTTC,CASSLPQGANGYTF
TRBV7-9,TRBJ1-4,few,.,TGTGCCAGCAGCCACCCGATTGGGGCGATCTTTGAAAAACTGTTTTTT,CASSHPIGAIFEKLFF
TRBV19,TRBJ1-3,.,.,TGTGCCAGTAGTAGGGCGGGGAACACTGGAAACACCATATATTTT,CASSRAGNTGNTIYF
TRBV6-5,TRBJ1-1,.,TRBD1,TGTGCCAGCAATAACGGGGGACAGGGCACTTTCTTT,CASNNGGQGTFF
TRBV29-1,TRBJ1-1,.,.,TGCAGCGTTGATAGCGGGGGCAGGGGAACTGAAGCTTTCTTT,CSVDSGGRGTEAFF
TRBV2,TRBJ2-3,once,TRBD2,TGTGCCAGCAGTAGACTAGCGGGGTCTAGCACAGATACGCAGTATTTT,CASSRLAGSSTDTQYF
TRBV5-6,TRBJ2-7,.,TRBD2,TGTGCCAGCAGCTCCGGCGGGGGAGCCTACGAGCAGTACTTC,CASSSGGGAYEQYF
TRBV6-5,TRBJ1-2,few,TRBD1,TGTGCCAGCAGTTACTCTCAGGGGGCTAGGAGCTACACCTTC,CASSYSQGARSYTF
TRBV7-2,TRBJ2-1,.,TRBD2,TGTGCCAGCAGCCGCTCGGCCCTAGCGGGAGTTAGGAATGAGCAGTTCTTC,CASSRSALAGVRNEQFF
TRBV7-3,TRBJ2-2,.,TRBD1,TGTGCCAGCAGCCCTTACACAGGGGCCGGGGAGCTGTTTTTT,CASSPYTGAGELFF
TRBV19,TRBJ1-1,.,.,TGTGCCAGTAGTACCAAACAGGACATGAACACTGAAGCTTTCTTT,CASSTKQDMNTEAFF
TRBV6-4,TRBJ2-3,.,.,TGTGCCAGCAGTGACTCCCAGGGGGGAGATACGCAGTATTTT,CASSDSQGGDTQYF
TRBV4-3,TRBJ1-6,once,.,TGCGCCAGCAGCCCTGGGGGGACGGATCATACACCCCTCCACTTT,CASSPGGTDHTPLHF
TRBV9,TRBJ1-4,.,.,TGTGCCAGCAGCGTAGCGGCAGCGGGACAAGGAGAAAAACTGTTTTTT,CASSVAAAGQGEKLFF
TRBV28,TRBJ1-4,few,TRBD1,TGTGCCAGCAGTTTATATGGGACAGGGGGCGAAAAACTGTTTTTT,CASSLYGTGGEKLFF
TRBV25-1,TRBJ2-7,.,TRBD2,TGTGCCAGCAGCGCCGGGACTAGCTACGAGCAGTACTTC,CASSAGTSYEQYF
TRBV7-9,TRBJ2-7,.,.,TGTTCCAGCAGCTCCGCGGACGAGCAGTACTTC,CSSSSADEQYF
TRBV19,TRBJ2-3,.,.,TGTGCCAGTAGTACATCTTTACTCACAGATACGCAGTATTTT,CASSTSLLTDTQYF
TRBV27,TRBJ1-5,few,.,TGTGCCAGCCGGAGACAGGAGAGCAATCAGCCCCAGCATTTT,CASRRQESNQPQHF
TRBV27,TRBJ1-1,.,TRBD1,TGTGCCAGCACCACAGGACAGGGTTCAAACACTGAAGCTTTCTTT,CASTTGQGSNTEAFF
TRBV11-3,TRBJ2-1,.,TRBD2,TGTGCCAGCAGCTCCCTACCGCCCCAGACTAGCGGGAGGGTGAATGAGCAGTTCTTC,CASSSLPPQTSGRVNEQFF
TRBV7-9,TRBJ1-1,.,TRBD1,TGTGCCAGCAGCTCTTGGGACAGGGACCCTGAAGCTTTCTTT,CASSSWDRDPEAFF
TRBV11-2,TRBJ2-2,few,TRBD2,TGTGCCAGCAGCTTAAGGCGGGAGGGCAACACCGGGGAGCTGTTTTTT,CASSLRREGNTGELFF
TRBV2,TRBJ2-5,.,.,TGTGCCAGCAGGGTCCGGGACTGGGGTGCCGAAGAGACCCAGTACTTC,CASRVRDWGAEETQYF
TRBV4-2,TRBJ2-7,.,.,TGTGCCAGCAGCCAAGAGGACAGTACCTCTACCTACGAGCAGTACTTC,CASSQEDSTSTYEQYF
TRBV28,TRBJ1-4,.,.,TGTGCCAGCAGTTCCCCGGGAATAGAGGGCGAAAAACTGTTTTTT,CASSSPGIEGEKLFF